This T cell receptor (beta chain) emerged from a study of blood T cell repertoires in COVID-19 (TCRdb year 2020). In the study overall: The collaborator samples originated in the United States, Italy and Spain and spanned the acute and convalescent phases of COVID-19. The prospective study material was composed of cDNA or gDNA derived from T cells, B-cell-depleted T cells, or PBMCs. The dataset comprised deeply sampled blood TCRbeta repertoires from subjects exposed to, actively infected with, or recovered from COVID-19. The repertoires were made available in a free public database intended to serve as a resource for research on the immune response to SARS-CoV-2. Samples came from the ongoing ImmuneRACE study (first 160 participants) plus 1,254 subjects from 6 global collaborators. The sample metadata nearly always contained a de-identified subject ID, COVID-19 status, age in years and sex. Where HLA class I and class II types were available, the types were taken from metadata supplied by the sample provider, not from assay-based typing. Study-wide conclusions, independent of this receptor: The amount of clinical and demographic metadata varied by source and participant and was provided uncurated.

Whole blood was collected in K2EDTA tubes by collaborating institutions according to the institutions' own protocols. For TCRbeta analysis, collaborators shipped samples as frozen whole blood, isolated PBMCs, or DNA extracted from either of those sample types. The CDR3 sequence holds 18 residues, the cysteine and phenylalanine included. The entry retains the CDR3 DNA only, 54 bases that are in frame from base 1. The germline V gene sets CDR1 to SGHTA and CDR2 to FQGNSA. Ends trimmed: V by 3 bases, J by 3 bases; bases unmatched to a gene: 14. TCRbeta CDR3 regions were amplified from genomic DNA by means of the immunoSEQ Assay, a bias-controlled multiplex PCR. In the paper's pipeline: The number of nucleated cells in each sample was estimated from the amplification of reference gene primers within the assay. To quantify the absolute abundance of each unique TCRbeta CDR3 rearrangement, sequence reads were collapsed and filtered. Productive Simpson clonality was computed per sample as the square root of Simpson's diversity index over productive rearrangements. The table was pulled from immuneACCESS by TCRdb, which kept in-frame rearrangements only. Such tables lose some clones; where checked, under half of the loss comes from unresolved V genes, and the rest has no known cause. V and J calls and clone size are given by that table; D and trimming were obtained from the DNA. The sample yields about 220,000 clones; about 85% were counted once. The ten largest clonotypes hold 15% to 20% of the sample.

Note on this clone: What antigen it recognizes has not been identified. There are no base qualities to consult, and no much larger clone falls within one base.

The chain was built from TRBV7-2 and TRBJ1-1; a stretch of 9 junction bases matches TRBD1. What was sequenced was peripheral blood. The receptor's source is a man aged 25 to 40 with active or convalescent COVID-19. The DNA reads TGTGCCAGCAGCTTCCCTCGACAGGGGGAGCGATCGGACACTGAAGCTTTCTTT. This codes for CASSFPRQGERSDTEAFF.